This TCR beta chain was recovered during a study of cytomegalovirus exposure and HLA in healthy donors. General study points: A few CMV-associated chains were confirmed in vitro to be specific for CMV antigens. A list of roughly 180 TCR beta chains associated with cytomegalovirus was given.

The CDR3 length is 13 residues. Trimming left V 6 bases short and J 7 bases short, with 15 bases between. Germline-derived CDR1 and CDR2 are KGHSH and LQKENI. At the time of sampling, donors were nominally healthy, though unrecorded immune exposures were likely. 60 Vbeta and 13 Jbeta primers were used in PCR. Data came from immunoSEQ multiplex PCR; TCRdb stores just in-frame clones and leaves some out. In total, the table holds over 100,000 clones. Regarding this clone: Its specificity is not known.

The sequence was collected from a man aged 18-30 years in good health and CMV-seronegative. The V gene is TRBV18, the J gene TRBJ1-2; TRBD1 might be the D (6 bases). The sequencing input was PBMCs. This CDR3 is CASSKGQLGGYTF. In nucleotides, the CDR3 is TGTGCCAGCTCGAAAGGACAGTTGGGTGGCTACACCTTC.